This TCR beta chain is from a study of T-cell memory formation after mild COVID-19. The study's findings and limits: In second-wave clones peaking day 37, SARS-CoV-2 specificity remained unconfirmed.

A 5'RACE reaction primed in the constant segment made cDNA libraries of TCR alpha and TCR beta, and these carried sample barcodes and UMIs. TCRdb fed the 5' RACE reads into MiXCR, producing one record per CDR3 protein. This table holds more than 80,000 distinct CDR3 sequences, about 18% found once. The table lists this clonotype with a few counts. The antigen is undetermined. Germline CDR1 and CDR2: SGHKS and YYEKEE (reference sequence). Trimming cost V 4 bases and J 7 bases; bases outside gene matches: 16. The CDR3 totals 16 residues. The source is an adult woman who had mild COVID-19 (a few samples of this study predate the infection). Cell type and time point are not known. The chain has TRBV5-5 and TRBJ1-1, with 7 bases that match TRBD1. Sequences were obtained from PBMCs or a T cell subset sorted from them (not recorded which). CDR3 DNA sequence: TGTGCCAGCAGCCAGGACAGGAGCGGAATGGAACATGAAGCTTTCTTT. The encoded protein is CASSQDRSGMEHEAFF.